The T cell receptor beta chain under discussion was sequenced for a study of control samples from healthy donors and cancer patients. The method was immunoSEQ multiplex PCR; TCRdb's version includes in-frame clones alone and lacks a portion of them. The table includes about 160,000 clones, roughly 95% detected once. Germline V CDR1 and CDR2: MNHEY, SVGAGI. Losses at the gene ends were 3 bases for V and 7 bases for J; bases not matched to a gene: 10. This CDR3 region has 16 residues. The sample consisted of blood. This chain links TRBV6-5 with TRBJ2-1, with 9 bases fitting TRBD1. This clonotype was sampled from a woman aged 25 to 39 in good health. Here the CDR3 DNA reads TGTGCCAGCAGTTATAGCCCGACAGGGGGTCTAAATGAGCAGTTCTTC. Its protein is CASSYSPTGGLNEQFF.